These T cell receptor beta chains were read from a single sample in a study of OX40 agonist ivuxolimab in advanced cancers. TCRdb's table, derived via immunoSEQ multiplex PCR, lists solely in-frame clones and lacks some. The sample records approximately 62,000 clones, 85% to 95% being singletons. The sample was CD4+ or CD8+ T cells sorted from blood, taken in a trial of the OX40 agonist ivuxolimab. These receptors all stem from an adult with an advanced solid tumor such as melanoma, head and neck, liver or kidney cancer. Both conserved end residues are part of each CDR3. D genes are given only for firm matches. Part of the rows lack a size; the others show once, few, many or a class for expanded clones.

j_gene | abundance | v_gene | d_gene | CDR3nt | CDR3aa
TRBJ2-3 | once | TRBV6-5 | - | TGTGCCAGCTCTTCCATAAGAGATACGCAGTATTTT | CASSSIRDTQYF
TRBJ2-7 | once | TRBV7-6 | - | TGTGCCAGCAGCTTAGAGGTGACGGACGGGGAGCAGTACTTC | CASSLEVTDGEQYF
TRBJ2-7 | - | TRBV27 | TRBD1 | TGTGCCAGCACACCATCAACAGGGGACACCTCCTACGAGCAGTACTTC | CASTPSTGDTSYEQYF
TRBJ2-7 | - | TRBV20-1 | - | TGCAGTGCTAGGGAGGGCTACGAGCAGTACTTC | CSAREGYEQYF
TRBJ2-7 | - | TRBV4-1 | TRBD2 | TGCGCCAGCAGCCTAACCGGGACTAGCGTCTCCTACGAGCAGTACTTC | CASSLTGTSVSYEQYF
TRBJ2-1 | - | TRBV13 | TRBD1 | TGTGCCAGCAGCTTAGGGACAGGGCACAATGAGCAGTTCTTC | CASSLGTGHNEQFF
TRBJ2-7 | - | TRBV6-1 | TRBD1 | TGTGCCAGCAACCTCCTAGCGACAGGGGACGAGCAGTACTTC | CASNLLATGDEQYF
TRBJ2-5 | - | TRBV7-2 | - | TGTGCCAGCAGCTTAATAGCGGCTGGGGAGACCCAGTACTTC | CASSLIAAGETQYF
TRBJ1-1 | - | TRBV15 | - | TGTGCCACCAGCAGTTCAGGATCTTGGGTTGGGAACACTGAAGCTTTCTTT | CATSSSGSWVGNTEAFF
TRBJ2-5 | once | TRBV6-1 | - | TGTGCCAGCAGGGCAACAGGGGAGGGGGAGACCCAGTACTTC | CASRATGEGETQYF
TRBJ1-1 | few | TRBV7-9 | TRBD1 | TGTGCCAGCAGTTCGGGACAGGGTCCTGAAGCTTTCTTT | CASSSGQGPEAFF
TRBJ2-2 | once | TRBV7-9 | - | TGTGCCAGCAGCTCCAGACAGCGCACCCAAACCGGGGAGCTGTTTTTT | CASSSRQRTQTGELFF
TRBJ1-4 | - | TRBV10-3 | - | TGTGCCATCAGTACGGGGGGGGTCGGCGAAAAACTGTTTTTT | CAISTGGVGEKLFF
TRBJ1-2 | - | TRBV7-9 | - | TGTGCCAGCAGCTTTTTCGATATAGGCACCTATGGCTACACCTTC | CASSFFDIGTYGYTF
TRBJ2-7 | - | TRBV6-1 | - | TGTGCCAGCAGACCCCAGCACGAGCAGTACTTC | CASRPQHEQYF
TRBJ1-4 | - | TRBV19 | - | TGTGCCAGTCAGGGGACTAATGAAAAACTGTTTTTT | CASQGTNEKLFF
TRBJ1-1 | - | TRBV7-6 | - | TGTGCCAGCAGCTTGACAGGCAACACTGAAGCTTTCTTT | CASSLTGNTEAFF
TRBJ2-3 | once | TRBV6-5 | TRBD2 | TGTGCCAGCAGTCCCTCTCGGGGGGGCACAGATACGCAGTATTTT | CASSPSRGGTDTQYF
TRBJ2-1 | - | TRBV27 | - | TGTGCCAGCAGTTTGCCCAACAATGAGCAGTTCTTC | CASSLPNNEQFF
TRBJ2-2 | - | TRBV6-1 | - | TGTGCCAGCAGTGGCGAACAGGTACCCACCGGGGAGCTGTTTTTT | CASSGEQVPTGELFF
TRBJ1-2 | - | TRBV2 | TRBD1 | TGTGCCAGCAGTGCGGAGGGACAGGGGTGGGATGGCTACACCTTC | CASSAEGQGWDGYTF
TRBJ2-1 | - | TRBV7-2 | - | TGTGCCAGCGAGTTACGGGACTCCTACAATGAGCAGTTCTTC | CASELRDSYNEQFF
TRBJ1-2 | - | TRBV18 | - | TGTGCCAGCTCACCACCAGGGGCGGGCTATGGCTACACCTTC | CASSPPGAGYGYTF
TRBJ1-1 | - | TRBV14 | - | TGTGCCAGCAGCCTCCGCCAGAGAGGGGTAAACACTGAAGCTTTCTTT | CASSLRQRGVNTEAFF
TRBJ2-1 | - | TRBV4-1 | TRBD2 | TGCGCCAGCAGCCAAGATTCTTGGGGGGAGGGCCGTGGCAATGAGCAGTTCTTC | CASSQDSWGEGRGNEQFF
TRBJ1-2 | once | TRBV5-6 | TRBD1 | TGTGCCAGCAGCTTGGGGACAGGGAACTATGGCTACACCTTC | CASSLGTGNYGYTF
TRBJ2-7 | - | TRBV27 | TRBD1 | TGTGCCAGCAGAACTAGACAGGGGACCTACGAGCAGTACTTC | CASRTRQGTYEQYF
TRBJ2-7 | - | TRBV5-4 | - | TGTGCCAGCAGCCCCCAATACGAGCAGTACTTC | CASSPQYEQYF
TRBJ2-7 | - | TRBV9 | - | TGTGCCAGCAGCGTAGACTGGATCAACTCCTACGAGCAGTACTTC | CASSVDWINSYEQYF
TRBJ2-1 | - | TRBV11-3 | TRBD2 | TGTGCCAGCAGCTTAGGGACTAGCGGGGCCGATGAGCAGTTCTTC | CASSLGTSGADEQFF
TRBJ1-3 | - | TRBV2 | - | TGTGCCAGCAAGTCACTTGCCGGAAACACCATATATTTT | CASKSLAGNTIYF
TRBJ2-2 | - | TRBV11-2 | - | TGTGCCAGCAGCTTTGTGGTCGGGGAGCTGTTTTTT | CASSFVVGELFF
TRBJ2-7 | - | TRBV6-6 | - | TGTGCCAGCAGTTCCCTCCCGACAGGATCCTACGAGCAGTACTTC | CASSSLPTGSYEQYF
TRBJ2-2 | - | TRBV9 | TRBD2 | TGTGCCAGCAGCGTAAGTCTGAGCGGGGGAGGAACCGGGGAGCTGTTTTTT | CASSVSLSGGGTGELFF
TRBJ2-7 | - | TRBV19 | TRBD2 | TGTGCCAGTAGTATGACGGGAGGATCCGAGCAGTACTTC | CASSMTGGSEQYF
TRBJ1-2 | - | TRBV9 | - | TGTGCCAGCAGCGTGTCCGACCCCCTAAGTGGTGGCTACACCTTC | CASSVSDPLSGGYTF
TRBJ2-2 | - | TRBV28 | TRBD2 | TGTGCCAGCAGTCCCCGTTTTGGGGGGGGTGACACCGGGGAGCTGTTTTTT | CASSPRFGGGDTGELFF
TRBJ1-5 | once | TRBV6-5 | - | TGTGCCAGCAGTTACTCGGGCAGGGGCAATCAGCCCCAGCATTTT | CASSYSGRGNQPQHF
TRBJ2-2 | - | TRBV11-2 | - | TGTGCCAGCAGCTTAGATCGGGACACCGGGGAGCTGTTTTTT | CASSLDRDTGELFF
TRBJ1-1 | - | TRBV5-1 | - | TGCGCCAGCAGCTTTGGCGGGAACACTGAAGCTTTCTTT | CASSFGGNTEAFF
TRBJ2-1 | - | TRBV29-1 | - | TGCAGCGGGCTCGGACAGTACAATGAGCAGTTCTTC | CSGLGQYNEQFF
TRBJ2-2 | - | TRBV5-1 | TRBD1 | TGCGCCAGCTTCCTAACGACAGGGGGCCCCGGGGAGCTGTTTTTT | CASFLTTGGPGELFF
TRBJ2-1 | once | TRBV11-1 | TRBD2 | TGTGCCAGCAGCTCCGAGGTGGGACTAGCGATGTACAATGAGCAGTTCTTC | CASSSEVGLAMYNEQFF
TRBJ2-6 | few | TRBV18 | TRBD1 | TGTGCCAGCTCACCGCGGGACAGGGAAAGTGGGGCCAACGTCCTGACTTTC | CASSPRDRESGANVLTF
TRBJ2-7 | - | TRBV19 | TRBD2 | TGTGCCAGTAGTATAGGGACTAGCGGTCCTACCTACGAGCAGTACTTC | CASSIGTSGPTYEQYF
TRBJ2-7 | once | TRBV7-8 | - | TGTGCCAGCAGAGATAGGACCTACGAGCAGTACTTC | CASRDRTYEQYF
TRBJ2-7 | - | TRBV5-1 | TRBD1 | TGCGCCAGCAGTACTCGACAGGGGGTGTCCGACGAGCAGTACTTC | CASSTRQGVSDEQYF